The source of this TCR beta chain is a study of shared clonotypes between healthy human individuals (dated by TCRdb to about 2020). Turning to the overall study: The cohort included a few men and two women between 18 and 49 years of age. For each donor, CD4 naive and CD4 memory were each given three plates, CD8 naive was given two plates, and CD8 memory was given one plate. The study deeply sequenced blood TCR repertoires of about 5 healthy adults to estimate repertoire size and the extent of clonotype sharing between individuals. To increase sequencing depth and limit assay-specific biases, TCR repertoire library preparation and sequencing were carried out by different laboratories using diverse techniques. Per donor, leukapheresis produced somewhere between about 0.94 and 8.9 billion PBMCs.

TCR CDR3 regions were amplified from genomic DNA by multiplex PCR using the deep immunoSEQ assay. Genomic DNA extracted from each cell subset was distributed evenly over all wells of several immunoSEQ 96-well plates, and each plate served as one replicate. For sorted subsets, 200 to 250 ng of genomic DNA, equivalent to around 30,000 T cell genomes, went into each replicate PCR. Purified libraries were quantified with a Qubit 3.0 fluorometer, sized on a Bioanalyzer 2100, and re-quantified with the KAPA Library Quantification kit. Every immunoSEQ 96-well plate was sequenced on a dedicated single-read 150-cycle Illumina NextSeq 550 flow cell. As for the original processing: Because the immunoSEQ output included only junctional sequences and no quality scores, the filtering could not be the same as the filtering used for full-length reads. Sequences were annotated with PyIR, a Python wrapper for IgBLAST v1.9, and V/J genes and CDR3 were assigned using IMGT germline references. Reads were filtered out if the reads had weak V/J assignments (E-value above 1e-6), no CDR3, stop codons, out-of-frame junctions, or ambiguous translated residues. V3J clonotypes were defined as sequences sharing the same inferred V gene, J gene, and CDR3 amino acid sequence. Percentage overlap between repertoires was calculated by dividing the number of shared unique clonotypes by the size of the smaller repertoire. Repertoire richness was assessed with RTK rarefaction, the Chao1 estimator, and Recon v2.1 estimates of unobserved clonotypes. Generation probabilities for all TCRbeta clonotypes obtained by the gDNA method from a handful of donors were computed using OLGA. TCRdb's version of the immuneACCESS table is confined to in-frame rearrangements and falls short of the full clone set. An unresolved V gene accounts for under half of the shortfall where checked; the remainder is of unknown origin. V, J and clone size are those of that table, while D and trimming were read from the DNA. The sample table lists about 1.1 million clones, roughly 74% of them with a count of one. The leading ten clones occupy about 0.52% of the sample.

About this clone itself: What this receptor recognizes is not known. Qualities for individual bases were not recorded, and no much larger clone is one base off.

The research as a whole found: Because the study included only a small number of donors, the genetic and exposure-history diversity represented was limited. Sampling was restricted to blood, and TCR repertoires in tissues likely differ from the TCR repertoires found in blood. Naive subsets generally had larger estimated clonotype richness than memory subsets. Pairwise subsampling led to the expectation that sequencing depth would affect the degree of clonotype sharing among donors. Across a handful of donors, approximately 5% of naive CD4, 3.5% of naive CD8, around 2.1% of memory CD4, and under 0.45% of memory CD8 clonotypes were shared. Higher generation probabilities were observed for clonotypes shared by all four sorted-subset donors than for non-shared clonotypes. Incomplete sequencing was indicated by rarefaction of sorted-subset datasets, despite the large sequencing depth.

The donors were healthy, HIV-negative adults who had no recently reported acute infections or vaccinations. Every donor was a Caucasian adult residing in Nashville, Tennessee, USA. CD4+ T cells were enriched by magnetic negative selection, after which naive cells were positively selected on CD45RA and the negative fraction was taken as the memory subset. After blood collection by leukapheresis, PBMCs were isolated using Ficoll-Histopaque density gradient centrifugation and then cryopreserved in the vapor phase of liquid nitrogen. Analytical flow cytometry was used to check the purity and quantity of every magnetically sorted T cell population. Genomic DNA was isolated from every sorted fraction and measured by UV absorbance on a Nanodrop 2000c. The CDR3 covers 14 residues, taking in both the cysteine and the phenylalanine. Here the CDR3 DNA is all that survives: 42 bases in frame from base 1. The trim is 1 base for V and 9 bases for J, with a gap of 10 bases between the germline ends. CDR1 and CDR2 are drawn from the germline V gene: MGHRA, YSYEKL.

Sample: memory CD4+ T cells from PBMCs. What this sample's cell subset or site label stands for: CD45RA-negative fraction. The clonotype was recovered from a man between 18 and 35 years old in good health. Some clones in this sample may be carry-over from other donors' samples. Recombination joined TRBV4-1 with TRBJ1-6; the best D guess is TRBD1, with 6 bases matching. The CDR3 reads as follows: CASSQGGQISPLHF. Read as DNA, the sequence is TGCGCCAGCAGCCAAGGGGGGCAGATTTCACCCCTCCACTTT.